These 2 T cell receptor beta chains were sequenced from one sample in a study of CXCR3-negative and CXCR3-positive naive CD8 T cells. Overall study results and limits: In CXCR3-positive naive cells, the TRB CDR3s were more hydrophobic than in CXCR3-negative naive cells.

It was by 5' RACE with UMI labels that the TRB cDNA libraries were prepared. TCRdb re-called the 5' RACE reads and shows each CDR3 protein once, DNA omitted. Recorded for this sample: 130,000 to 150,000 distinct CDR3 sequences. The antigens these receptors bind are not known. The specimen was naive CXCR3+ CD8+ T cells from blood. Sample subset: CD45RO-CCR7+CD27+CD95- naive CD8+ T cells expressing CXCR3 (TNR3+). Source of these receptors: a human donor in good health. Some clones in this sample may be carry-over from other donors' samples.

This chain joins TRBV6-2 or TRBV6-3 and TRBJ2-7; the TRBD1 assignment by TCRdb is unverifiable without DNA. In germline, CDR1 is MNHEY, CDR2 SVGEGT. The CDR3 has 18 residues. Here the CDR3 reads CASSNRQGIYILNYEQYF.

This sequence joins TRBV21-1 and TRBJ2-7; the D gene TCRdb calls, TRBD1, cannot be checked with no DNA. TRBV21-1 constitutes a pseudogene. This CDR3 spans 15 amino acids. Here the CDR3 reads CASSKKLTGSYEQYF.